The clone carrying this TCR beta chain was seen a few times. The data originate from a study of T cells in Graves' hyperthyroidism and ophthalmopathy. An approximately 9.8 ml volume of fresh peripheral blood provided the PBMCs. V lost 0 bases to trimming and J lost 5 bases; unmatched junction nucleotides: 4. This CDR3 is 16 amino acids long. CDR1 and CDR2 (germline): SGHRS, YFSETQ. TCR beta CDR3 region amplification was performed from RNA transcripts. During a first-round RT-PCR of the TCR CDR3, the HTBI primer set was used. TCRdb processed the multiplex PCR reads anew with MiXCR; each CDR3 protein has one entry. The profile covers 550,000 to 700,000 distinct CDR3 sequences, with roughly 14% appearing a single time and over 3.5% taken by the ten largest.

The chain employs TRBV5-1 and TRBJ2-3; the match to TRBD2 covers 12 bases. The TCR originated in a woman in her forties with Graves' ophthalmopathy. Sample: blood. The CDR3 bases are TGCGCCAGCAGCTTGGGACTAGCGGGAGACGGAGATACGCAGTATTTT. It codes for CASSLGLAGDGDTQYF.